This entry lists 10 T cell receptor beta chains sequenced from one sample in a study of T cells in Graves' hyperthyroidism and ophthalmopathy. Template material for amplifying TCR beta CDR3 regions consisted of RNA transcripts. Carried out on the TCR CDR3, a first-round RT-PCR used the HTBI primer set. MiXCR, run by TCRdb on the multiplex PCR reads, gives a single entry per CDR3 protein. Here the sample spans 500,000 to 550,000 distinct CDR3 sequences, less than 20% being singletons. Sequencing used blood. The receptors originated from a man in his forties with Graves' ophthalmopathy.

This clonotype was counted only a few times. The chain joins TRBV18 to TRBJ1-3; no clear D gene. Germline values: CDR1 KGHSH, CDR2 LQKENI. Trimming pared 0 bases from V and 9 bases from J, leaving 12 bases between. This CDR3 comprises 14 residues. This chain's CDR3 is CASSPPNRAGTIYF. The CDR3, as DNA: TGTGCCAGCTCACCACCGAATCGGGCGGGCACCATATATTTT.

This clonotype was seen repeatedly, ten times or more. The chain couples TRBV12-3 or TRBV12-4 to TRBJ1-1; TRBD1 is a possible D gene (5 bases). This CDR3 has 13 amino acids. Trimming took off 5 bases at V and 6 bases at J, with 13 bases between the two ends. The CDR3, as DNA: TGTGCCAGCAGTCTCGGGGGTGTCCCTGAAGCTTTCTTT. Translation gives CASSLGGVPEAFF.

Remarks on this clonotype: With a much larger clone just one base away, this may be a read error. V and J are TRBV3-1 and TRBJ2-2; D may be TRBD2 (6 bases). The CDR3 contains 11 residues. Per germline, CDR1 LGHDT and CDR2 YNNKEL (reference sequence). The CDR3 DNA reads TGTGCCAGCAGCCGTAACGGGGGGCTGTTTTTT. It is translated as CASSRNGGLFF.

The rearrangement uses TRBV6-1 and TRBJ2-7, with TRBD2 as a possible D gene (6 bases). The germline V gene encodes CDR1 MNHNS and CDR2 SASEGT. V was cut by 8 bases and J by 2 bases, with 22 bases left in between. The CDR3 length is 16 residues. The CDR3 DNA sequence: TGTGCCAGCGTAGGCCCCCGGGCAGGGAGGACCTACGAGCAGTACTTC. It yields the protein CASVGPRAGRTYEQYF.

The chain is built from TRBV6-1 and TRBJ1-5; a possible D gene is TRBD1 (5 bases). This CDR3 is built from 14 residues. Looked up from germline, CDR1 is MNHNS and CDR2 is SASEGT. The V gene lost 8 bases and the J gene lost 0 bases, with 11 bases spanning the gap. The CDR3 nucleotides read TGTGCCAGCGGGGGGGGGGATAGCAATCAGCCCCAGCATTTT. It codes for CASGGGDSNQPQHF.

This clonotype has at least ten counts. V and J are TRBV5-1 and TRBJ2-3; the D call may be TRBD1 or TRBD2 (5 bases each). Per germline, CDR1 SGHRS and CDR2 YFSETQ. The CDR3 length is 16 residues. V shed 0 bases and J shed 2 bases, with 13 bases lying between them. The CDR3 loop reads CASSLGGALSTDTQYF. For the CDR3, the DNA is TGCGCCAGCAGCTTGGGAGGGGCACTTTCCACAGATACGCAGTATTTT.

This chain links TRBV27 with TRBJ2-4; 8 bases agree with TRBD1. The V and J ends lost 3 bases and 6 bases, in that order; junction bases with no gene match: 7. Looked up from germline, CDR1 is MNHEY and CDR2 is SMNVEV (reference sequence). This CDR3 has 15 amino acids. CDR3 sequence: CASSFQGASVNIQYF. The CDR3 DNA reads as TGTGCCAGCAGTTTTCAGGGGGCATCGGTAAACATTCAGTACTTC.

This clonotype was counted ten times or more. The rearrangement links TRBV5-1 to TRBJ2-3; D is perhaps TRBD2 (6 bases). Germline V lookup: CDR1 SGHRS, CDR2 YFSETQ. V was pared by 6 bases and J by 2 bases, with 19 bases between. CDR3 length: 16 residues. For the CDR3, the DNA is TGCGCCAGCAAAAGGGGTGGCGGGGCCCCCACAGATACGCAGTATTTT. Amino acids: CASKRGGGAPTDTQYF.

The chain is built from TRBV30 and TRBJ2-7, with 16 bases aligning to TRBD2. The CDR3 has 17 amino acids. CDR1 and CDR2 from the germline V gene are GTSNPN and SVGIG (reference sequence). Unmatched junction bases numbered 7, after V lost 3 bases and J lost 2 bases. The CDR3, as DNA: TGTGCCTGGAGCCTCGGGACTAGCGGGAGGGCCCCCTACGAGCAGTACTTC. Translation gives CAWSLGTSGRAPYEQYF.

CDR3 loop: CSARGVVQETQYF. CDR3 DNA sequence: TGCAGTGCTAGAGGGGTAGTACAAGAGACCCAGTACTTC. The J gene is TRBJ2-5, the V gene TRBV20-1; D gene ambiguous. This CDR3 has 13 amino acids. V lost 1 base to trimming and J lost 2 bases, with 8 bases between them. The germline V gene encodes CDR1 DFQATT and CDR2 SNEGSKA (reference sequence).